A single sample is the source of the 6 T cell receptor beta chains below, sequenced in a study of low-dose radiotherapy and immunotherapy resistance in tumors. Both TCRalpha and TCRbeta chains were reverse transcribed with V-gene-specific primers. The authors ran roughly 20 PCR cycles to amplify TCRs with a constant-region primer and V-primer adapter. TCRdb re-called the reads through MiXCR, storing one row per CDR3 protein. Of about 97,000 distinct CDR3 sequences listed, roughly 20% are singletons. Indicated time point: after trial treatment. Treatment in this sample: LDRT plus nivolumab, ipilimumab, low-dose cyclophosphamide and aspirin (RACIN trial). This specimen consisted of PBMCs, obtained after low-dose radiotherapy plus immunotherapy. All receptors come from a male donor with prostate cancer.

Ten or more counts support this clonotype. The CDR3 nucleotides are TGTGCCAGCAGCTCAAGGACAGGGAATCAGCCCCAGCATTTT. Its protein is CASSSRTGNQPQHF. The chain joins TRBV7-2 to TRBJ1-5; 8 nucleotides align to TRBD1. The V and J ends lost 4 bases and 4 bases, in that order; junction bases with no gene match: 3. Germline V gene lookup returns CDR1 SGHTA and CDR2 FQGNSA. This CDR3 comprises 14 residues.

This clonotype was counted ten times or more. The chain uses TRBV4-1 and TRBJ2-2; possibly TRBD1 for D (6 bases). There are 16 residues in the CDR3. Germline values: CDR1 MGHRA, CDR2 YSYEKL. V was pared by 0 bases and J by 3 bases, with 11 bases between. The CDR3 loop is CASSQDPRGDTGELFF. The CDR3, as DNA: TGCGCCAGCAGCCAAGATCCCAGGGGAGACACCGGGGAGCTGTTTTTT.

This clonotype has at least ten counts. V is TRBV23-1 and J is TRBJ2-5; D remains ambiguous. TRBV23-1 counts as an open reading frame of uncertain function. The V end lost 1 base, the J end lost 0 bases, and 9 bases lay between the germline ends. The CDR3 is made up of 15 amino acids. The CDR3 spells CASSQYSDDQETQYF. CDR3 bases: TGCGCCAGCAGTCAATATTCCGACGACCAAGAGACCCAGTACTTC.

This clonotype was counted many times. The J gene is TRBJ2-3, the V gene TRBV6-1; 8 bases fit TRBD1. V lost 4 bases, J lost 4 bases, and 4 bases stayed unmatched. Germline CDR1 MNHNS, CDR2 SASEGT. CDR3 size: 14 residues. CDR3 sequence reads: CASSGTGLPDTQYF. DNA of the CDR3: TGTGCCAGCAGTGGGACAGGGCTCCCAGATACGCAGTATTTT.

Many counts were recorded for this clonotype. The chain recombines TRBV6-6 with TRBJ2-5; 10 bases are a match to TRBD1. Germline lookup yields CDR1 MNHNY and CDR2 SVGAGI (reference sequence). The CDR3 runs 16 residues. The V gene end was trimmed by 2 bases and the J gene end by 5 bases; junction bases not matched to a gene: 8. The DNA of the CDR3 is TGTGCCAGCAGTTACCCGGGGACAGGGGCGCGGGAGACCCAGTACTTC. Translating gives CASSYPGTGARETQYF.

Many counts were recorded for this clonotype. The V gene is TRBV7-9, the J gene TRBJ2-3; TRBD2 agrees at 11 bases. The V segment lost 5 bases and the J segment 4 bases; nucleotides outside the gene matches: 5. The CDR3 spans 15 residues. In germline, CDR1 is SEHNR, CDR2 FQNEAQ (reference sequence). The CDR3: CASSPTSGISDTQYF. CDR3 nucleotide sequence: TGTGCCAGCAGCCCGACTAGCGGGATCTCAGATACGCAGTATTTT.